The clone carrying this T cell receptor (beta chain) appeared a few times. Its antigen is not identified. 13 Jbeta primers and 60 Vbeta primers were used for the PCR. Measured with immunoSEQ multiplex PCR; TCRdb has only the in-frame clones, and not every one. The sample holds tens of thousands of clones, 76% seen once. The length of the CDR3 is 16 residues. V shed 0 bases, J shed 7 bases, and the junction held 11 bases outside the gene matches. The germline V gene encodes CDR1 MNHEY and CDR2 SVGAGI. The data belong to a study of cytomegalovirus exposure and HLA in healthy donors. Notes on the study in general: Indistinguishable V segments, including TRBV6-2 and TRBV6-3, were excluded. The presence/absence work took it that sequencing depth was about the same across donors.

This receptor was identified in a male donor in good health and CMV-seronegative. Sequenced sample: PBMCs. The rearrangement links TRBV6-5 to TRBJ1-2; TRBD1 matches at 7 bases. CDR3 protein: CASSYSRPGGQGGYTF. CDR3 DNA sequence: TGTGCCAGCAGTTACTCGAGACCAGGGGGGCAAGGTGGCTACACCTTC.